This TCR beta chain came from a study of blood T cell repertoires in COVID-19. In the authors' methods: How many nucleated cells were present was estimated from reference gene primer amplification. Libraries were prepared by immunoSEQ multiplex PCR; TCRdb keeps only in-frame clonotypes and omits some of them. V and J calls and clone size are copied from that table; D and trimming were computed from the DNA. Here the sample spans around 300,000 clones, around 86% being singletons. This clone was picked up a small number of times. V dropped 0 bases and J dropped 0 bases, with 16 bases sitting between them. There are 18 residues in the CDR3. From germline, CDR1 is SGHNT and CDR2 YYREEE (reference sequence).

The chain recombines TRBV5-4 with TRBJ2-1; TRBD2 might be the D (6 bases). Specimen: peripheral blood. This clonotype was sampled from a woman aged 25 to 39 with active or convalescent COVID-19. The CDR3 region is CASSLASVTASSYNEQFF. DNA for the CDR3: TGTGCCAGCAGCTTGGCTAGCGTCACCGCCAGCTCCTACAATGAGCAGTTCTTC.